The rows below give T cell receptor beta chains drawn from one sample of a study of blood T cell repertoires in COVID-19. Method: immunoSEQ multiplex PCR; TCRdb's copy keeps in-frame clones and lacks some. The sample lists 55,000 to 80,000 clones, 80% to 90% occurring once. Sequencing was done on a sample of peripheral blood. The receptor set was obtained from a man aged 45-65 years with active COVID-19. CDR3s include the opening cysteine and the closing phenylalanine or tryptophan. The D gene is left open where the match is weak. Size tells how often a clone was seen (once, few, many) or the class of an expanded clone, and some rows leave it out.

CASSVGQGWKTQYF | TGTGCCAGTAGCGTCGGACAGGGATGGAAGACCCAGTACTTC | TRBV19 | NA | TRBJ2-5 | TRBD1
CASSQLRGQPQHF | TGCGCCAGCAGCCAACTCAGGGGCCAGCCCCAGCATTTT | TRBV4-1 | NA | TRBJ1-5 | NA
CASSDQGRGYQPQHF | TGTGCCAGCAGTGATCAGGGGAGGGGTTATCAGCCCCAGCATTTT | TRBV6-1 | NA | TRBJ1-5 | NA
CASSLVAPGTGVGQPQHF | TGTGCCAGCAGCTTAGTGGCACCCGGGACAGGGGTTGGACAGCCCCAGCATTTT | TRBV7-6 | few | TRBJ1-5 | TRBD1
CSVTRGGFGSKNIQYF | TGCAGCGTTACGCGGGGGGGTTTCGGTTCCAAAAACATTCAGTACTTC | TRBV29-1 | NA | TRBJ2-4 | TRBD2
CASSARQGRRETQYF | TGCGCCAGCAGCGCTCGACAGGGGAGGAGAGAGACCCAGTACTTC | TRBV5-1 | NA | TRBJ2-5 | TRBD1
CASSGGQGRGYTF | TGTGCCAGCAGTGGAGGACAGGGACGTGGCTACACCTTC | TRBV2 | NA | TRBJ1-2 | TRBD1
CASSSHRSLAKNIQYF | TGTGCCAGCAGCTCTCACAGGAGTCTAGCCAAAAACATTCAGTACTTC | TRBV7-8 | NA | TRBJ2-4 | NA
CASSPAGSNEKLFF | TGTGCCAGCTCACCTGCAGGGTCTAATGAAAAACTGTTTTTT | TRBV18 | NA | TRBJ1-4 | NA
CASSFGGLNNSPLHF | TGTGCCAGCAGCTTCGGGGGGTTGAATAATTCACCCCTCCACTTT | TRBV7-9 | NA | TRBJ1-6 | NA
CASSLQTGGLSGYTF | TGTGCCAGCAGCCTCCAGACAGGGGGGCTATCTGGCTACACCTTC | TRBV7-2 | NA | TRBJ1-2 | TRBD1
CASSPGHFSNQPQHF | TGTGCCAGCAGCCCCGGACATTTTAGCAATCAGCCCCAGCATTTT | TRBV6-4 | NA | TRBJ1-5 | NA
CASSRAPGIEQFF | TGTGCCAGCAGCCGGGCCCCGGGAATCGAGCAGTTCTTC | TRBV6-5 | NA | TRBJ2-1 | NA
CATRASGRDNEQFF | TGTGCCACCAGGGCTAGCGGGAGAGACAATGAGCAGTTCTTC | TRBV24-1 | once | TRBJ2-1 | TRBD2
CASSALAAGQGEKLFF | TGTGCCAGCAGTGCTCTGGCCGCGGGACAGGGCGAAAAACTGTTTTTT | TRBV6-1 | NA | TRBJ1-4 | TRBD1
CASSVQGVNTEAFF | TGTGCCAGCAGCGTACAGGGCGTGAACACTGAAGCTTTCTTT | TRBV5-4 | NA | TRBJ1-1 | NA
CASNQQGALTDTQYF | TGTGCCAGCAACCAGCAGGGGGCGTTAACAGATACGCAGTATTTT | TRBV5-6 | NA | TRBJ2-3 | TRBD1
CASSYPERSYGYTF | TGTGCCAGCAGTTACCCCGAACGGAGCTATGGCTACACCTTC | TRBV6-6 | NA | TRBJ1-2 | NA
CSVEDPGTGATDTQYF | TGCAGCGTTGAAGATCCCGGGACAGGGGCCACAGATACGCAGTATTTT | TRBV29-1 | NA | TRBJ2-3 | TRBD1
CASAKPGTGFMNTEAFF | TGCGCCAGTGCCAAGCCCGGGACAGGGTTCATGAACACTGAAGCTTTCTTT | TRBV5-1 | NA | TRBJ1-1 | TRBD1
CASSFDKNTEAFF | TGTGCCAGCAGTTTTGACAAGAACACTGAAGCTTTCTTT | TRBV2 | few | TRBJ1-1 | NA
CASSIGGFDSYEQYF | TGCGCCAGCAGTATAGGGGGTTTCGACTCCTACGAGCAGTACTTC | TRBV5-1 | NA | TRBJ2-7 | NA
CASSIIGRGLGEAFF | TGTGCCAGTAGTATCATCGGCAGGGGGTTAGGGGAAGCTTTCTTT | TRBV19 | NA | TRBJ1-1 | TRBD1
CASSPPGQGAKNEKLFF | TGTGCCAGCTCACCGCCGGGACAGGGGGCTAAGAATGAAAAACTGTTTTTT | TRBV18 | NA | TRBJ1-4 | TRBD1
CASSLQGSYEQYF | TGTGCCAGCAGCCTTCAGGGAAGCTACGAGCAGTACTTC | TRBV3-1/TRBV3-2 | NA | TRBJ2-7 | NA
CASSDSNREEQYF | TGTGCCAGCAGTGACTCGAACAGGGAAGAGCAGTACTTC | TRBV6-4 | NA | TRBJ2-7 | NA
CASSPAGGWETQYF | TGTGCCAGCTCGCCAGCGGGGGGCTGGGAGACCCAGTACTTC | TRBV18 | NA | TRBJ2-5 | TRBD2
CATQGQANQPQHF | TGTGCCACTCAGGGACAGGCAAATCAGCCCCAGCATTTT | TRBV2 | NA | TRBJ1-5 | TRBD1
CASSLGLAGGPGETQYF | TGCGCCAGCAGCCTCGGACTAGCGGGGGGGCCAGGGGAGACCCAGTACTTC | TRBV5-1 | NA | TRBJ2-5 | TRBD2
CASSPPSGRDTEAFF | TGTGCCAGCTCACCACCCTCCGGTCGGGACACTGAAGCTTTCTTT | TRBV18 | NA | TRBJ1-1 | NA
CASSLERTQPQHF | TGTGCCAGCAGCTTGGAGAGAACCCAGCCCCAGCATTTT | TRBV5-8 | NA | TRBJ1-5 | NA
CASSVAPSGQETQYF | TGTGCCAGCAGCGTAGCCCCCAGCGGACAAGAGACCCAGTACTTC | TRBV9 | NA | TRBJ2-5 | NA
CASSPRGGTTTDTQYF | TGTGCCAGCAGCCCGAGGGGCGGGACCACCACAGATACGCAGTATTTT | TRBV7-9 | NA | TRBJ2-3 | NA
CASSKTVNQPQHF | TGTGCCAGCAGTAAGACAGTCAATCAGCCCCAGCATTTT | TRBV2 | few | TRBJ1-5 | NA
CASSLGLMNTEAFF | TGTGCCAGCAGCTTAGGACTGATGAACACTGAAGCTTTCTTT | TRBV11-2 | once | TRBJ1-1 | NA
CASSLLAGSYEQYF | TGTGCCAGCAGCTTACTAGCGGGGTCCTACGAGCAGTACTTC | TRBV11-2 | NA | TRBJ2-7 | TRBD2
CASSQERASGGSYNEQFF | TGCGCCAGCAGCCAAGAGAGGGCTAGCGGGGGCTCCTACAATGAGCAGTTCTTC | TRBV4-1 | NA | TRBJ2-1 | TRBD2
CASKTGRNQPQHF | TGTGCCAGCAAAACAGGGCGGAATCAGCCCCAGCATTTT | TRBV2 | once | TRBJ1-5 | NA
CASSFVLGANTEAFF | TGTGCCAGCAGCTTCGTTTTAGGGGCGAACACTGAAGCTTTCTTT | TRBV7-9 | NA | TRBJ1-1 | NA
CASSSGQGLGYGYTF | TGCGCCAGCAGCTCCGGACAGGGGTTGGGTTATGGCTACACCTTC | TRBV5-1 | NA | TRBJ1-2 | TRBD1
CASSRTSGGAWEQFF | TGCGCCAGCAGCCGCACTAGCGGGGGGGCCTGGGAGCAGTTCTTC | TRBV5-1 | NA | TRBJ2-1 | TRBD2
CASSLILGDTDTQYF | TGTGCCAGCAGCTTAATTCTCGGGGACACAGATACGCAGTATTTT | TRBV7-9 | NA | TRBJ2-3 | NA
CASSLRQGDYGYTF | TGCGCCAGCAGCTTACGACAGGGGGACTATGGCTACACCTTC | TRBV5-1 | NA | TRBJ1-2 | TRBD1
CASRWSSGGTDTQYF | TGTGCCAGCAGATGGTCTAGCGGGGGAACAGATACGCAGTATTTT | TRBV2 | NA | TRBJ2-3 | TRBD2
CASSGRLALNYNEQFF | TGTGCCAGCAGTGGAAGACTAGCGCTGAACTACAATGAGCAGTTCTTC | TRBV2 | NA | TRBJ2-1 | TRBD2
CASSSQSGLWGYTF | TGTGCCAGCAGCTCCCAATCAGGGCTCTGGGGCTACACCTTC | TRBV7-8 | NA | TRBJ1-2 | NA
CASSWDSHNTGELFF | TGCGCCAGCAGCTGGGACAGCCACAACACCGGGGAGCTGTTTTTT | TRBV5-1 | NA | TRBJ2-2 | TRBD1
CASSLGAGNYGYTF | TGCGCCAGCAGCTTGGGGGCGGGAAACTATGGCTACACCTTC | TRBV5-1 | NA | TRBJ1-2 | NA
CASSLGGSYNEQFF | TGTGCCAGCAGCTTAGGTGGGAGTTACAATGAGCAGTTCTTC | TRBV7-2 | NA | TRBJ2-1 | NA
CASSRQGHTEAFF | TGTGCCAGCAGTCGACAGGGCCACACTGAAGCTTTCTTT | TRBV6-5 | few | TRBJ1-1 | TRBD1
CASRPGQGIWNYGYTF | TGTGCCAGTAGACCGGGACAGGGGATATGGAACTATGGCTACACCTTC | TRBV19 | NA | TRBJ1-2 | TRBD1
CATSEGLLNTEAFF | TGTGCCACCAGCGAAGGACTGTTGAACACTGAAGCTTTCTTT | TRBV15 | NA | TRBJ1-1 | NA
CAAKPGSSTDTQYF | TGTGCCGCCAAGCCCGGGTCCAGCACAGATACGCAGTATTTT | TRBV19 | NA | TRBJ2-3 | NA
CASSRGGADYGYTF | TGTGCCAGTAGCCGAGGGGGCGCGGACTATGGCTACACCTTC | TRBV19 | NA | TRBJ1-2 | TRBD1
CASSQRRWALADQETQYF | TGTGCCAGCAGCCAAAGAAGGTGGGCCCTAGCGGACCAAGAGACCCAGTACTTC | TRBV3-1/TRBV3-2 | NA | TRBJ2-5 | TRBD2
CASSKRQKIKAKETQYF | TGTGCCAGCAGCAAAAGACAGAAAATCAAGGCTAAAGAGACCCAGTACTTC | TRBV11-2 | NA | TRBJ2-5 | NA
CASSFQRGQETQYF | TGTGCCAGCAGTTTTCAGCGGGGGCAAGAGACCCAGTACTTC | TRBV7-2 | NA | TRBJ2-5 | TRBD2
CASSRPSGGAPYNEQFF | TGTGCCAGCAGCCGTCCTAGCGGGGGGGCGCCCTACAATGAGCAGTTCTTC | TRBV7-2 | once | TRBJ2-1 | TRBD2
CASRTTGYRTDTQYF | TGTGCCAGCAGAACCACAGGGTATCGTACAGATACGCAGTATTTT | TRBV28 | NA | TRBJ2-3 | NA